These T cell receptor beta chains were read from a single sample in a study of T-cell reconstitution after alpha-beta-depleted transplantation in children. TCRdb analysed the PCR reads with MiXCR anew, one entry per CDR3 protein. The data show roughly 32,000 distinct CDR3 sequences, with around 6% seen just once and around 27% held by the top ten. Source: peripheral blood, taken 60 days after TCRalphabeta/CD19-depleted stem cell transplant. The source is a child in the first two years of life who had a stem cell transplant for acute myeloid leukemia, so the T cells may come from the graft donor. Both conserved end residues are trimmed from each CDR3. The order of the fields is J gene, V gene, D gene, CDR3 protein. A D gene is named only where the DNA matches it firmly.

TRBJ2-3 | TRBV7-2 | NA | ASSTEGPDTQY
TRBJ2-7 | TRBV21-1 | NA | ASSRGGVTSYEQY
TRBJ1-2 | TRBV4-3 | TRBD1 | ASSQDWDSNYGYT
TRBJ2-7 | TRBV28 | TRBD1 | ASSLDRGEQY
TRBJ2-1 | TRBV28 | TRBD2 | ASSLPLSFRREGRSSYNEQF
TRBJ2-5 | TRBV5-1 | NA | ASSLGGREETQY
TRBJ2-3 | TRBV5-6 | NA | ASSRAPDTQY
TRBJ2-7 | TRBV28 | NA | ASSPTGTPYEQY
TRBJ2-1 | TRBV18 | TRBD2 | ASSPAGGAYNEQF
TRBJ2-3 | TRBV20-1 | TRBD2 | GMGRGTDTQY
TRBJ2-3 | TRBV7-9 | NA | AGESGTDTQY
TRBJ2-3 | TRBV20-1 | TRBD2 | CARDLLAGTTDTQY
TRBJ2-7 | TRBV28 | NA | ASSLRTDEQY
TRBJ1-1 | TRBV6-2/TRBV6-3 | NA | ASRHDGINTEAF
TRBJ2-3 | TRBV27 | NA | ASSIYGASTDTQY
TRBJ1-1 | TRBV5-1 | NA | ASSLQSLNTEAF
TRBJ2-5 | TRBV29-1 | TRBD1 | SVESTGGWGETQY
TRBJ2-7 | TRBV12-3/TRBV12-4 | NA | ASCRAVAYEQY
TRBJ2-5 | TRBV7-2 | NA | ASSLVGGWETQY
TRBJ2-7 | TRBV10-3 | NA | AISEEGSYEQY
TRBJ2-1 | TRBV7-3 | NA | ASSSGDRSYNEQF
TRBJ1-4 | TRBV27 | TRBD1 | ASSNRGRRDEKLF
TRBJ2-7 | TRBV7-9 | NA | ASSSPAGEQY
TRBJ2-7 | TRBV9 | TRBD2 | ASSVGTSGAWEQY
TRBJ1-1 | TRBV9 | NA | ASTLGSRMNTEAF
TRBJ2-1 | TRBV4-3 | NA | ASSQDGAVYNEQF
TRBJ2-3 | TRBV7-8 | TRBD2 | ATTTSGRADTQY
TRBJ1-1 | TRBV13 | NA | ASSLEYGGARTEAF
TRBJ2-5 | TRBV5-1 | NA | ASSLGRRGETQY
TRBJ2-5 | TRBV7-9 | NA | ASSWGHKKIQETQY
TRBJ2-7 | TRBV28 | NA | ASSLGRRNEQY
TRBJ1-4 | TRBV18 | NA | ASSTSWGRPAEKLF
TRBJ2-2 | TRBV27 | NA | ASSNRRRNTGELF
TRBJ1-2 | TRBV7-9 | NA | ASSLEFLEGDFL
TRBJ1-5 | TRBV12-3/TRBV12-4 | TRBD1 | ASSLGDRVRPQH
TRBJ1-4 | TRBV5-6 | TRBD1 | ASSPSKTGANEKLF
TRBJ2-7 | TRBV5-6 | TRBD1 | ASSYYRGRGNSGYEQY
TRBJ1-1 | TRBV29-1 | NA | SVPTGNTEAF
TRBJ2-1 | TRBV6-5 | NA | ASSWASSYNEQF
TRBJ2-3 | TRBV20-1 | TRBD1 | SARDRAIGTDTQY
TRBJ1-2 | TRBV29-1 | NA | SAKQGSNYGYT
TRBJ2-1 | TRBV5-1 | NA | ASSFRPRGSYNEQF
TRBJ2-4 | TRBV2 | TRBD1 | ARTPSWGTGKLAKNIQY
TRBJ1-4 | TRBV18 | TRBD1 | ASSPTTGALEKLF